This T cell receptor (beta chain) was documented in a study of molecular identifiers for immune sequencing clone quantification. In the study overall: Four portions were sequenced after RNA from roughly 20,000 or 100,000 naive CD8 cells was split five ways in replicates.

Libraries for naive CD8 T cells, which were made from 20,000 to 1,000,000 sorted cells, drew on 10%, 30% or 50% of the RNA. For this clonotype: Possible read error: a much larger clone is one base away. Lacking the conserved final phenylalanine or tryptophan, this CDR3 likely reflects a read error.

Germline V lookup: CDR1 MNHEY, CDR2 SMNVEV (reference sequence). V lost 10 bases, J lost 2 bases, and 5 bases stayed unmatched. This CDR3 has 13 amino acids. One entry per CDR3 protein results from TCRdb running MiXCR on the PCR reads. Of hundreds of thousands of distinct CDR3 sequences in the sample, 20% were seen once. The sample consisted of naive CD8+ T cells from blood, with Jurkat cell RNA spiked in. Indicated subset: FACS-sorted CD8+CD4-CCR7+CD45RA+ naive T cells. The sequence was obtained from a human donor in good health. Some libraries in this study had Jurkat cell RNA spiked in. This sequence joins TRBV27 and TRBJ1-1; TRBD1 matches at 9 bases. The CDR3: CAIRDRENTEAFL. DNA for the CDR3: TGTGCCATCCGGGACAGGGAAAACACTGAAGCTTTCCTT.